This T cell receptor (beta chain) came from a study of blood T cells in healthy people across ages. V was pared by 10 bases and J by 5 bases, with 22 bases between. Germline V gene data show CDR1 as SNHLY and CDR2 as FYNNEI. This CDR3 has 15 residues. The second PCR ran roughly 7 to 11 cycles with a sample-barcoded 5' primer and J-beta primers. Each CDR3 protein is one row after TCRdb ran MiXCR on the 5' RACE reads. The sample has about 1.4 million distinct CDR3 sequences, almost 60% seen once; the top ten hold 6.7%. The V and J genes are TRBV2 and TRBJ2-3; D is possibly TRBD1 (6 bases). The TCR was taken from a man younger than 35 in good health. Sequenced sample: blood. The CDR3 bases are TGTGCCAACAGGGATTTGGGGGCCTCGGAAGATACGCAGTATTTT. It specifies CANRDLGASEDTQYF.